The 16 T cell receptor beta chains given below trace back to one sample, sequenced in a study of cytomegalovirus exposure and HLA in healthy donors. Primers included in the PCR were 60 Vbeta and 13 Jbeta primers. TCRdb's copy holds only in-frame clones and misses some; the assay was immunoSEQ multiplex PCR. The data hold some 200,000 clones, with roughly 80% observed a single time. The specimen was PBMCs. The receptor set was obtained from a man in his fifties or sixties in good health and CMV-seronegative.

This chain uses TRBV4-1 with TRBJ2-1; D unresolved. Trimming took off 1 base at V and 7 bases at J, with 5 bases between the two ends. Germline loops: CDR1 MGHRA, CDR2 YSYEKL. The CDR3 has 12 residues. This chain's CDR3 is CASSQAVNEQFF. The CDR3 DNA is TGCGCCAGCAGCCAAGCGGTGAATGAGCAGTTCTTC.

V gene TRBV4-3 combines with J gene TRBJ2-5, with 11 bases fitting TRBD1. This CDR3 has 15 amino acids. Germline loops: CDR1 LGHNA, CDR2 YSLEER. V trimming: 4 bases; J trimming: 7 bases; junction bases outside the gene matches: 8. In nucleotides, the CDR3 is TGCGCCAGCAGCCTCGGGACAGGGGGGTTTTCGACCCAGTACTTC. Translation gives CASSLGTGGFSTQYF.

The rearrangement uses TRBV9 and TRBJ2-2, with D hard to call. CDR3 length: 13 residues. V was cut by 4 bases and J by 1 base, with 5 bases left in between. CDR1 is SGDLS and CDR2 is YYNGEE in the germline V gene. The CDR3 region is CASSPWNTGELFF. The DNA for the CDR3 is TGTGCCAGCAGCCCATGGAACACCGGGGAGCTGTTTTTT.

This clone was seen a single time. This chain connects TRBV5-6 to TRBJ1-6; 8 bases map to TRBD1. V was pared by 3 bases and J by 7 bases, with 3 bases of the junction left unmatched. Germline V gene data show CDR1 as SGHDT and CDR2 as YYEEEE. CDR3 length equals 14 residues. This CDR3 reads CASSSRTGNSPLHF. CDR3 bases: TGTGCCAGCAGCTCCCGGACAGGGAATTCACCCCTCCACTTT.

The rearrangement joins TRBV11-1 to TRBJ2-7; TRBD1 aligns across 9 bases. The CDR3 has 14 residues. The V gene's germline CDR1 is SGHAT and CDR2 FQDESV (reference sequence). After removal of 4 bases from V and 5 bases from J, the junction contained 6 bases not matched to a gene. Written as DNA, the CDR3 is TGTGCCAGCAGCTCCCGGGACAGGGTTCACGAGCAGTACTTC. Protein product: CASSSRDRVHEQYF. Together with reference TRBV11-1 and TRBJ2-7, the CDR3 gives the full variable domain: EAEVAQSPRYKITEKSQAVAFWCDPISGHATLYWYRQILGQGPELLVQFQDESVVDDSQLPKDRFSAERLKGVDSTLKIQPAELGDSAMYLCASSSRDRVHEQYFGPGTRLTVT.

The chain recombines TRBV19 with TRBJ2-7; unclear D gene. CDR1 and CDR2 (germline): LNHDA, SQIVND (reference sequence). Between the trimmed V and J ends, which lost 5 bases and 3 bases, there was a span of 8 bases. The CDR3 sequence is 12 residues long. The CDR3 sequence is CASSLLFYEQYF. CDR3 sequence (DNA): TGTGCCAGTAGTCTACTCTTCTACGAGCAGTACTTC.

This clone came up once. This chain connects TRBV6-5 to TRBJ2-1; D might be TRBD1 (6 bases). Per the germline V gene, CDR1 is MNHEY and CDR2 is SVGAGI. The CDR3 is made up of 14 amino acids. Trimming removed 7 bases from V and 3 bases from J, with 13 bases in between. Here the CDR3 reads CASTRGQYYNEQFF. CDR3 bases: TGTGCCAGCACCAGGGGACAATACTACAATGAGCAGTTCTTC.

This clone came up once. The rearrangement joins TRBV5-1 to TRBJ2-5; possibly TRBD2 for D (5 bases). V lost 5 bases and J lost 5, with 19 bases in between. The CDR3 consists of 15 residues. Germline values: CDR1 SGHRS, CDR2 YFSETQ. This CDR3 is CASSSASGSGETQYF. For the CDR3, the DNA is TGCGCCAGCAGTTCCGCCTCGGGCTCGGGGGAGACCCAGTACTTC.

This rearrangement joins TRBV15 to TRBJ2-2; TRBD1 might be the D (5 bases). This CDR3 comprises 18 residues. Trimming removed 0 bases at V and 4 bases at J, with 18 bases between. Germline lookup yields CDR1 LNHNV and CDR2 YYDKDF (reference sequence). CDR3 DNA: TGTGCCACCAGCAGAGATCGGTTCCCGCAGGGTGGCACCGGGGAGCTGTTTTTT. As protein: CATSRDRFPQGGTGELFF.

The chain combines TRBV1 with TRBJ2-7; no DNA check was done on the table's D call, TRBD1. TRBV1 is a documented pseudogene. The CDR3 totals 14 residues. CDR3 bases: TGCACCAGCAACACCGGGACAGGTCGCTACGAGCAGTACTTC. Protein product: CTSNTGTGRYEQYF.

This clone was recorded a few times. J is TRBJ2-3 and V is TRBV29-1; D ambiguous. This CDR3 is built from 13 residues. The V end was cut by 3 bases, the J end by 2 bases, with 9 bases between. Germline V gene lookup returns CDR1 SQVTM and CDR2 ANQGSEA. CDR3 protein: CSVDLMNTDTQYF. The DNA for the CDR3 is TGCAGCGTTGATCTAATGAACACAGATACGCAGTATTTT.

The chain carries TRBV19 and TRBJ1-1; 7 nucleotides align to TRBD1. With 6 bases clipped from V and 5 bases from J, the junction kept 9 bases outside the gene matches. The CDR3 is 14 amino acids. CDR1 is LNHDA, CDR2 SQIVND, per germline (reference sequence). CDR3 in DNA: TGTGCCAGTAGCTTCCCGACAGGGAATACTGAAGCTTTCTTT. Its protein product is CASSFPTGNTEAFF.

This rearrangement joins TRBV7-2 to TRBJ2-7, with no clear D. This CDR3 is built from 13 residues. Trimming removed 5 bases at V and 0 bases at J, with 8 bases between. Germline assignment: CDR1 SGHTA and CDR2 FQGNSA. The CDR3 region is CASSPSSSYEQYF. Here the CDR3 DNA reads TGTGCCAGCAGCCCCTCTAGCTCCTACGAGCAGTACTTC.

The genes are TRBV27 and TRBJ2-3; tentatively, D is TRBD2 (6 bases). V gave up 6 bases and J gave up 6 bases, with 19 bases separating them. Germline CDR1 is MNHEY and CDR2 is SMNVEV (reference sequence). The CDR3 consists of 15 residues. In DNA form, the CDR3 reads TGTGCCAGCAGCCCCCCGGGGGTGGGGTCGGATACGCAGTATTTT. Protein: CASSPPGVGSDTQYF.

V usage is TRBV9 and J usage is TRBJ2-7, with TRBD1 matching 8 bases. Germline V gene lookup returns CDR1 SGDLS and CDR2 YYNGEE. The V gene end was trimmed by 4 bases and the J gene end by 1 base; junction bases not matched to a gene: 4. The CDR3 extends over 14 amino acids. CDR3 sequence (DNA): TGTGCCAGCAGCAGACAGGGGACATCCTACGAGCAGTACTTC. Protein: CASSRQGTSYEQYF. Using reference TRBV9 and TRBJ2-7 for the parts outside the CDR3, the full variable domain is DSGVTQTPKHLITATGQRVTLRCSPRSGDLSVYWYQQSLDQGLQFLIQYYNGEERAKGNILERFSAQQFPDLHSELNLSSLELGDSALYFCASSRQGTSYEQYFGPGTRLTVT.

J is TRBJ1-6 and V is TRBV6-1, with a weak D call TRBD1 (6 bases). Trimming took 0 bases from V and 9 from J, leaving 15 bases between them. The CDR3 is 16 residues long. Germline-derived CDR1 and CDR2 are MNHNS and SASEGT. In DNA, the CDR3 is TGTGCCAGCAGTGAAGCGGGGCAGGGGTTTAGTTCACCCCTCCACTTT. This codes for CASSEAGQGFSSPLHF.